The 17 T cell receptor beta chains given below trace back to one sample, sequenced in a study of blood T cell repertoires in COVID-19. Measured with immunoSEQ multiplex PCR; TCRdb has only the in-frame clones, and not every one. The table records roughly 300,000 clones, roughly 79% of them present only once. Source material: peripheral blood. These receptor sequences come from a woman aged 55 to 70 with active or convalescent COVID-19.

The chain has TRBV30 and TRBJ2-3, with 8 bases that match TRBD2. Germline CDR1 reads GTSNPN; CDR2 reads SVGIG (reference sequence). The CDR3 is 12 amino acids. The junction had 4 bases not matched to a gene; V was cut back by 6 bases and J by 5 bases. The CDR3 region has the DNA TGTGCCTGCGGGGGGGCCGAAGATACGCAGTATTTT. Translating it yields CACGGAEDTQYF.

This clone was seen just once. This chain links TRBV6-2 or TRBV6-3 with TRBJ2-1; 16 bases line up with TRBD2. V gave up 0 bases and J gave up 0 bases; unmatched junction bases: 5. There are 20 residues in the CDR3. Germline CDR1 MNHEY, CDR2 SVGEGT. CDR3: CASSYSTGLAGGSSYNEQFF. CDR3 bases: TGTGCCAGCAGTTACTCGACGGGACTAGCGGGGGGGAGCTCCTACAATGAGCAGTTCTTC.

The gene calls are TRBV20-1 and TRBJ2-1; D not resolved. Trimming stripped 7 bases from V and 4 bases from J, with 8 bases between. The germline gives CDR1 DFQATT, CDR2 SNEGSKA (reference sequence). This CDR3 region has 11 residues. The CDR3 sequence: CSGTRYNEQFF. The DNA of the CDR3 is TGCAGTGGTACCAGGTACAATGAGCAGTTCTTC.

The CDR3 spells CASSAGTGGGNEKLFF. The CDR3 DNA is TGTGCCAGCAGTGCAGGGACAGGAGGGGGAAATGAAAAACTGTTTTTT. The V and J genes are TRBV6-1 and TRBJ1-4; 8 bases line up with TRBD1. The CDR3 spans 16 residues. Germline trimming cut 4 bases from V and 5 bases from J; bases unmatched to any gene: 9. Germline assignment: CDR1 MNHNS and CDR2 SASEGT.

The sample holds one count of this clone. Other DNA sequences in this sample translate to the same CDR3. The V gene is TRBV5-1, the J gene TRBJ2-6; possible D gene TRBD2, 5 bases. Germline V gene sequence: CDR1 SGHRS, CDR2 YFSETQ. The CDR3 is 16 amino acids. Trimming shortened V by 0 bases and J by 4 bases, and 11 bases separated the two germline ends. The CDR3 region has the DNA TGCGCCAGCAGCTTGGATGGGAGTTCGGGGGCCAACGTCCTGACTTTC. Translating it yields CASSLDGSSGANVLTF.

The V and J genes are TRBV6-5 and TRBJ2-7; TRBD2 matches at 9 bases. CDR3 length: 16 residues. Germline lookup yields CDR1 MNHEY and CDR2 SVGAGI. Losses at the gene ends were 0 bases for V and 2 bases for J; bases not matched to a gene: 5. Here the CDR3 DNA reads TGTGCCAGCAGTTACTCGTCGGCGGGGGGGACCTACGAGCAGTACTTC. Its translation is CASSYSSAGGTYEQYF.

The DNA for the CDR3 is TGTGCCAGCAGCCCCACCTATCGGGGGAACACTGAAGCTTTCTTT. Its protein is CASSPTYRGNTEAFF. The rearrangement links TRBV3-1 (or the pseudogene TRBV3-2) to TRBJ1-1; D is unclear. With 4 bases removed from V and 1 base from J, the gap between germline ends came to 13 bases. Germline V gives CDR1 LGHDT, CDR2 YNNKEL (reference sequence). This CDR3 region has 15 residues.

The chain links TRBV2 to TRBJ2-7; 8 bases line up with TRBD2. Germline lookup yields CDR1 SNHLY and CDR2 FYNNEI. The V segment lost 5 bases and the J segment 1 base; nucleotides outside the gene matches: 7. CDR3 length: 15 residues. The CDR3 nucleotides read TGTGCCAGCAGTTACCTAGCGGGCGGATCCTACGAGCAGTACTTC. It codes for CASSYLAGGSYEQYF.

V and J are TRBV2 and TRBJ2-7; D remains ambiguous. Germline lookup yields CDR1 SNHLY and CDR2 FYNNEI. The V and J ends lost 0 bases and 9 bases respectively, with 12 bases between them. This CDR3 contains 13 residues. The CDR3 sequence is CASSEARQHGQYF. In nucleotides, the CDR3 is TGTGCCAGCAGTGAAGCGCGGCAACATGGGCAGTACTTC.

This sequence joins TRBV5-1 and TRBJ2-5; D possibly corresponds to TRBD2 (6 bases). There are 15 residues in the CDR3. Per the germline V gene, CDR1 is SGHRS and CDR2 is YFSETQ. V was shortened by 0 bases and J by 4 bases, with 13 bases between the two germline ends. CDR3 sequence reads: CASSLGRGIGETQYF. CDR3 in DNA: TGCGCCAGCAGCTTGGGGCGGGGAATAGGAGAGACCCAGTACTTC.

CDR3 sequence reads: CASSFQGGRNTIYF. The CDR3 DNA sequence: TGTGCCAGCAGCTTTCAGGGAGGTCGAAACACCATATATTTT. The chain uses TRBV7-9 and TRBJ1-3; tentative D call: TRBD1 (5 bases). With 3 bases removed from V and 5 bases from J, the gap between germline ends came to 11 bases. Germline V gene lookup returns CDR1 SEHNR and CDR2 FQNEAQ (reference sequence). CDR3 length: 14 amino acids.

The rearrangement uses TRBV19 and TRBJ2-3, with a possible D match to TRBD1 (6 bases). This CDR3 spans 13 amino acids. The V and J ends lost 8 bases and 3 bases respectively, with 12 bases between them. The V gene's germline CDR1 is LNHDA and CDR2 SQIVND (reference sequence). CDR3: CASGGRGTDTQYF. Written as DNA, the CDR3 is TGTGCCAGTGGTGGCAGGGGAACAGATACGCAGTATTTT.

The rearrangement joins TRBV14 to TRBJ2-3; a possible D gene is TRBD1 (5 bases). The V end lost 5 bases, the J end lost 0 bases, and 12 bases lay between the germline ends. The CDR3 contains 15 residues. The germline gives CDR1 SGHDN, CDR2 FVKESK. CDR3 sequence: CASSRRRASTDTQYF. The CDR3 bases are TGTGCCAGCAGCAGGCGCAGGGCAAGCACAGATACGCAGTATTTT.

The chain combines TRBV2 with TRBJ1-2; TRBD1 agrees at 10 bases. V was pared by 7 bases and J by 4 bases, with 3 bases of the junction left unmatched. Germline CDR1 reads SNHLY; CDR2 reads FYNNEI. The CDR3 runs 13 residues. CDR3 in amino acids: CASKGQGSYGYTF. The CDR3 bases are TGTGCCAGCAAGGGACAGGGGAGCTATGGCTACACCTTC.

This clone has just a few counts. V gene TRBV6-1 combines with J gene TRBJ1-2; perhaps TRBD1 as D (5 bases). V dropped 3 bases and J dropped 2 bases, with 10 bases sitting between them. CDR1 MNHNS and CDR2 SASEGT come from the germline V gene. The CDR3 loop spans 14 amino acids. The CDR3 region has the DNA TGTGCCAGCAGTGAGAACCAGGGAAACTATGGCTACACCTTC. It encodes CASSENQGNYGYTF.

V and J are TRBV5-1 and TRBJ1-6; D may be TRBD1 (5 bases). The CDR3 covers 15 residues. CDR1 is SGHRS and CDR2 is YFSETQ in the germline V gene. Between the trimmed V and J ends, which lost 1 base and 8 bases, there was a span of 13 bases. The DNA for the CDR3 is TGCGCCAGCAGCTTGAGCGGGGGAAGGGATTCACCCCTCCACTTT. This gives the protein CASSLSGGRDSPLHF.

V is TRBV9 and J is TRBJ2-5; perhaps TRBD2 as D (5 bases). The CDR3 covers 12 residues. With 3 bases removed from V and 5 bases from J, the gap between germline ends came to 8 bases. Germline V gives CDR1 SGDLS, CDR2 YYNGEE. The CDR3 loop is CASSESGETQYF. The DNA for the CDR3 is TGTGCCAGCAGCGAGTCGGGGGAGACCCAGTACTTC.